The 22 T cell receptor beta chains reported below all come from one sample, sequenced in a study of T cell changes during pregnancy in multiple sclerosis (dated by TCRdb to between 2017 and 2020). The library came from the immunoSEQ multiplex PCR assay. The source is immuneACCESS, and TCRdb retained only in-frame sequences with V and J called. Part of the clones is not carried over; for the studies checked, unresolved V genes explain less than half of this, and the remainder is unexplained. This sample is represented by roughly 18,000 clones; more than 75% of them were singletons. Roughly 1.3% of the sample is taken by the ten largest. Source: CD4+ T cells from peripheral blood mononuclear cells, taken in the first trimester of pregnancy. Receptors originate from a female donor in good health, enrolled as a control in a pregnancy study.

This chain uses TRBV7-6 with TRBJ1-1; no clear D. The CDR3 length is 14 residues. From germline, CDR1 is SGHVS and CDR2 FNYEAQ. The V end was cut by 2 bases, the J end by 0 bases, with 7 bases between. The CDR3 region has the DNA TGTGCCAGCAGCTTAAACAGAGTGAACACTGAAGCTTTCTTT. Translating gives CASSLNRVNTEAFF.

This clone came up a few times. This chain joins TRBV5-6 and TRBJ1-6; D is ambiguous. CDR3 length: 14 amino acids. Germline assignment: CDR1 SGHDT and CDR2 YYEEEE. The V gene lost 0 bases and the J gene lost 6 bases, with 7 bases spanning the gap. DNA for the CDR3: TGTGCCAGCAGCTTGGCTCTCGTTAATTCACCCCTCCACTTT. Protein: CASSLALVNSPLHF.

The chain couples TRBV29-1 to TRBJ1-2; 10 nucleotides agree with TRBD1. The CDR3 extends over 14 amino acids. With V trimmed by 2 bases and J by 5 bases, 5 bases remained unmatched. The V gene's germline CDR1 is SQVTM and CDR2 ANQGSEA. CDR3 sequence: CSVESGQGVYGYTF. DNA for the CDR3: TGCAGCGTTGAATCTGGACAGGGGGTTTATGGCTACACCTTC.

This clone was recorded only once. The chain has TRBV7-2 and TRBJ1-5; no reliable D call. With 4 bases removed from V and 0 bases from J, the gap between germline ends came to 13 bases. The CDR3 has 16 residues. From germline, CDR1 is SGHTA and CDR2 FQGNSA. The CDR3 spells CASSSQSGHSNQPQHF. The CDR3 nucleotides read TGTGCCAGCAGCTCCCAGTCAGGTCATAGCAATCAGCCCCAGCATTTT.

V is TRBV7-2 and J is TRBJ2-5; the D gene is possibly TRBD1 (7 bases). The V end was cut by 3 bases, the J end by 5 bases, with 13 bases between. The CDR3 covers 14 residues. From germline, CDR1 is SGHTA and CDR2 FQGNSA. CDR3 protein: CASSLQGGGETQYF. Written as DNA, the CDR3 is TGTGCCAGCAGCTTGCAGGGGGGCGGGGAGACCCAGTACTTC.

This chain joins TRBV11-2 and TRBJ1-1; 7 bases align to TRBD1. The V gene end was trimmed by 10 bases and the J gene end by 5 bases; junction bases not matched to a gene: 10. Germline assignment: CDR1 SGHAT and CDR2 FQNNGV. CDR3 length equals 13 residues. The CDR3, as DNA: TGTGCCACTCGACAGGGAATGGGGACTGAAGCTTTCTTT. It yields the protein CATRQGMGTEAFF.

V is TRBV7-2 and J is TRBJ2-1; 7 bases are a match to TRBD2. Germline assignment: CDR1 SGHTA and CDR2 FQGNSA. This CDR3 region has 15 residues. The trim removed 7 bases at V and 4 bases at J, leaving 10 bases unmatched. The CDR3, as DNA: TGTGCCAGCAACCCGGGGGGAGTGGCATACAATGAGCAGTTCTTC. Its translation is CASNPGGVAYNEQFF.

This clone was found a few times. CDR3 in amino acids: CASSLGAGGSNYEQFF. Written as DNA, the CDR3 is TGTGCCAGCAGCTTAGGAGCGGGAGGAAGTAACTATGAGCAGTTCTTC. The gene calls are TRBV13 and TRBJ2-1; TRBD2 matches at 9 bases. The J segment lost 8 bases and the V segment lost 0 bases, leaving 8 bases of the junction unmatched. Germline CDR1 reads PRHDT; CDR2 reads FYEKMQ (reference sequence). The CDR3 has 16 residues.

This clone occurred once. The J gene is TRBJ2-1, the V gene TRBV5-1, with D unresolved. The V and J ends lost 0 bases and 0 bases respectively, with 7 bases between them. The germline gives CDR1 SGHRS, CDR2 YFSETQ. The CDR3 contains 15 residues. The CDR3 is CASSLVDSSYNEQFF. The CDR3, as DNA: TGCGCCAGCAGCTTGGTAGATAGCTCCTACAATGAGCAGTTCTTC.

This clone was seen a single time. The chain couples TRBV5-4 to TRBJ1-2, with D possibly TRBD1 on 5 matching bases. This CDR3 spans 14 amino acids. Germline loops: CDR1 SGHNT, CDR2 YYREEE (reference sequence). The V end was cut by 6 bases, the J end by 6 bases, with 18 bases between. CDR3 coding DNA: TGTGCCAGCACCACCGGGGGGGGGATGGATGGCTACACCTTC. Translation: CASTTGGGMDGYTF.

The chain has TRBV7-2 and TRBJ2-7, with 7 bases matching TRBD2. Germline V gene lookup returns CDR1 SGHTA and CDR2 FQGNSA. The length of the CDR3 is 13 residues. V shed 6 bases, J shed 2 bases, and the junction held 4 bases outside the gene matches. CDR3 DNA sequence: TGTGCCAGCAGTTGGACTAGAACCTACGAGCAGTACTTC. As protein: CASSWTRTYEQYF. Full variable domain (missing parts from reference TRBV7-2 and TRBJ2-7): GAGVSQSPSNKVTEKGKDVELRCDPISGHTALYWYRQSLGQGLEFLIYFQGNSAPDKSGLPSDRFSAERTGGSVSTLTIQRTQQEDSAVYLCASSWTRTYEQYFGPGTRLTVT.

The J gene is TRBJ1-5, the V gene TRBV30, with TRBD1 matching over 8 bases. Unmatched junction bases numbered 4, after V lost 0 bases and J lost 3 bases. Germline CDR1 is GTSNPN and CDR2 is SVGIG (reference sequence). This CDR3 is built from 15 residues. In nucleotides, the CDR3 is TGTGCCTGGAGTGTACGGACAGGGATCAATCAGCCCCAGCATTTT. Protein product: CAWSVRTGINQPQHF.

The rearrangement uses TRBV6-1 and TRBJ2-1; 7 positions agree with TRBD2. Germline-derived CDR1 and CDR2 are MNHNS and SASEGT. After removal of 2 bases from V and 4 bases from J, the junction contained 11 bases not matched to a gene. There are 17 residues in the CDR3. CDR3 loop: CASSEQGGSGLYNEQFF. The CDR3 DNA reads TGTGCCAGCAGTGAACAGGGCGGTAGCGGGTTGTACAATGAGCAGTTCTTC.

The chain uses TRBV18 and TRBJ2-7; TRBD2 matches 7 bases. V trimming: 0 bases; J trimming: 2 bases; junction bases outside the gene matches: 7. The CDR3 sequence is 16 residues long. The germline V gene encodes CDR1 KGHSH and CDR2 LQKENI. In DNA, the CDR3 is TGTGCCAGCTCACCACCGTACGGGAGGCCTCCCTACGAGCAGTACTTC. Its translation is CASSPPYGRPPYEQYF. Full variable domain (remainder filled in from reference TRBV18 and TRBJ2-7): NAGVMQNPRHLVRRRGQEARLRCSPMKGHSHVYWYRQLPEEGLKFMVYLQKENIIDESGMPKERFSAEFPKEGPSILRIQQVVRGDSAAYFCASSPPYGRPPYEQYFGPGTRLTVT.

The gene calls are TRBV6-5 and TRBJ2-7, with 10 bases fitting TRBD1. After removal of 1 base from V and 5 bases from J, the junction contained 8 bases not matched to a gene. The CDR3 contains 16 residues. Germline CDR1 and CDR2: MNHEY and SVGAGI. The chain's CDR3 is CASSYLAGTGAHEQYF. DNA of the CDR3: TGTGCCAGCAGTTACTTGGCCGGGACAGGGGCCCACGAGCAGTACTTC.

This chain connects TRBV11-3 to TRBJ2-2; TRBD1 matches 8 bases. V was clipped by 5 bases and J by 2 bases; unmatched bases: 7. The germline CDR1 and CDR2 sequences are SGHNT and YENEEA. The CDR3 is 16 residues long. CDR3: CASSPRGQVNTGELFF. CDR3 nucleotide sequence: TGTGCCAGCAGCCCTAGGGGACAGGTTAACACCGGGGAGCTGTTTTTT.

The rearrangement joins TRBV7-6 to TRBJ2-3; TRBD2 matches at 9 bases. The CDR3 runs 14 residues. The V gene's germline CDR1 is SGHVS and CDR2 FNYEAQ. The V gene end was trimmed by 11 bases and the J gene end by 5 bases; junction bases not matched to a gene: 11. The CDR3 bases are TGTGCCGCCGGTCGCGGGGGGGAGGGAGATACGCAGTATTTT. As protein: CAAGRGGEGDTQYF.

V gene TRBV9 combines with J gene TRBJ2-3, with 7 bases matching TRBD1. CDR1 SGDLS and CDR2 YYNGEE come from the germline V gene. V trimming: 5 bases; J trimming: 1 base; junction bases outside the gene matches: 7. This CDR3 contains 15 residues. This CDR3 is CASSPRGQRTDTQYF. CDR3 coding DNA: TGTGCCAGCAGTCCTAGGGGGCAACGCACAGATACGCAGTATTTT.

The gene calls are TRBV30 and TRBJ1-5; possibly TRBD1 for D (5 bases). V was clipped by 0 bases and J by 5 bases, with 11 bases between them. This CDR3 comprises 14 residues. Germline V lookup: CDR1 GTSNPN, CDR2 SVGIG (reference sequence). The CDR3 spells CAWSVSRDDQPQHF. The CDR3 bases are TGTGCCTGGAGTGTTTCCAGGGATGATCAGCCCCAGCATTTT.

The chain joins TRBV9 to TRBJ2-5, with a tentative D call TRBD2 (7 bases). The germline V gene encodes CDR1 SGDLS and CDR2 YYNGEE. The CDR3 loop spans 15 amino acids. V lost 5 bases to trimming and J lost 6 bases, with 20 bases between them. The CDR3 sequence: CASSGLGGGQKTQYF. The CDR3 DNA reads as TGTGCCAGCAGTGGCTTGGGGGGGGGCCAGAAGACCCAGTACTTC.

Comment on this clone: The junction differs from germline at one of its ends, possibly a read error. The gene calls are TRBV7-7 and TRBJ2-1, with a possible D match to TRBD1 (6 bases). The germline gives CDR1 SSHAT, CDR2 FNYEAQ (reference sequence). The CDR3 extends over 13 amino acids. This CDR3 is CASSLGGVNEQFF. The CDR3 DNA reads TGTGCTAGCAGCTTAGGGGGAGTCAATGAGCAGTTCTTC.

The gene calls are TRBV13 and TRBJ2-2, with 16 bases fitting TRBD2. The germline V gene encodes CDR1 PRHDT and CDR2 FYEKMQ (reference sequence). With V trimmed by 5 bases and J by 6 bases, 9 bases remained unmatched. This CDR3 has 18 amino acids. CDR3 residues: CASSLIGTSGGAAGELFF. CDR3 coding DNA: TGTGCCAGCAGCCTTATAGGGACTAGCGGGGGGGCCGCCGGGGAGCTGTTTTTT.